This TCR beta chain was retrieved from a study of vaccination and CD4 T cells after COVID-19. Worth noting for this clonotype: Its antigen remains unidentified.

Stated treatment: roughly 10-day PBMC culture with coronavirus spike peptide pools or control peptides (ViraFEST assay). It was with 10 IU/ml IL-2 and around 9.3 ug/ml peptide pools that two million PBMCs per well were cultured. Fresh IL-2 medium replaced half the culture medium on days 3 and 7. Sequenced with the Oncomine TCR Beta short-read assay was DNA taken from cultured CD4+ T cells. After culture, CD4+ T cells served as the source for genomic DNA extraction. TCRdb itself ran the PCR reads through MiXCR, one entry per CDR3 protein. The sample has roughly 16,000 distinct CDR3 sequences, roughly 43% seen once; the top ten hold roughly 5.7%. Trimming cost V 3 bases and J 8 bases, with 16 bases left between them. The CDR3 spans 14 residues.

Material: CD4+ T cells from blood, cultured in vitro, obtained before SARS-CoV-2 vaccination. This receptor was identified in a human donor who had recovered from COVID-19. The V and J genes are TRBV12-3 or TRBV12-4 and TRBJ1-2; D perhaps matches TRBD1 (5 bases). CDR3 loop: CASSLDTRTGGYTF. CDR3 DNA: TGTGCCAGCAGTTTGGACACTCGAACGGGAGGCTACACCTTC.